This TCR beta chain derives from a study of blood T cell repertoires in COVID-19. Sequencing used immunoSEQ multiplex PCR; TCRdb keeps in-frame clones, though not all of them. This sample has fewer than 350,000 clones; approximately 88% occur once, and the top ten carry approximately 8.8%. Trimming removed 4 bases from V and 7 bases from J, with 11 bases in between. Looked up from germline, CDR1 is SEHNR and CDR2 is FQNEAQ (reference sequence). This CDR3 region has 14 residues. Sequences were obtained from peripheral blood. This receptor was taken from a man between 18 and 35 years old with active or convalescent COVID-19. The gene calls are TRBV7-9 and TRBJ1-6; D not resolved. CDR3 sequence reads: CASSSFRENSPLHF. The CDR3 DNA sequence: TGTGCCAGCAGCTCTTTTAGGGAGAATTCACCCCTCCACTTT.